This passage covers 6 T cell receptor beta chains from one sample sequenced in a study of Ad26.COV2.S vaccination and SARS-CoV-2 variants. The table came from immunoSEQ multiplex PCR; TCRdb's copy has only in-frame clones and leaves some out. The sample includes more than 150,000 clones, roughly nine tenths of them seen just once. Specimen: peripheral blood, collected after recovery from COVID-19. These receptors were taken from a human donor who had recovered from COVID-19.

V gene TRBV6-1 combines with J gene TRBJ2-3; D is unclear. Germline lookup yields CDR1 MNHNS and CDR2 SASEGT. Trimming pared 2 bases from V and 10 bases from J, leaving 16 bases between. The CDR3 totals 14 residues. CDR3 coding DNA: TGTGCCAGCAGTGAAATTGGCCTAGGGTACGCGCAGTATTTT. Translating gives CASSEIGLGYAQYF.

This chain links TRBV2 with TRBJ1-5, with TRBD1 matching 10 bases. The length of the CDR3 is 16 residues. The V gene's germline CDR1 is SNHLY and CDR2 FYNNEI. The V gene end was trimmed by 8 bases and the J gene end by 0 bases; junction bases not matched to a gene: 7. The CDR3 bases are TGTGCCAGCTCCGGGACAGGGGTTTATAGCAATCAGCCCCAGCATTTT. Its protein is CASSGTGVYSNQPQHF.

This chain links TRBV7-3 with TRBJ2-2, with TRBD1 matching over 7 bases. CDR1 is SGHTA, CDR2 FQGTGA, per germline. This CDR3 is 17 amino acids long. V lost 0 bases and J lost 2; bases outside the gene matches: 6. CDR3 coding DNA: TGTGCCAGCAGCTTAACTTCCGGGACAGCCAACACCGGGGAGCTGTTTTTT. Amino acid sequence: CASSLTSGTANTGELFF.

The chain uses TRBV28 and TRBJ1-4; D is undetermined. Germline CDR1 MDHEN, CDR2 SYDVKM. The V end lost 2 bases, the J end lost 8 bases, and 12 bases lay between the germline ends. CDR3 length equals 14 residues. This CDR3 is CASSLRLGGEKLFF. The CDR3 DNA sequence: TGTGCCAGCAGTTTAAGACTTGGTGGGGAAAAACTGTTTTTT.

This chain connects TRBV27 to TRBJ2-3, with D hard to call. Germline values: CDR1 MNHEY, CDR2 SMNVEV (reference sequence). The CDR3 runs to 12 residues. V was cut by 5 bases and J by 7 bases, with 10 bases left in between. CDR3 DNA: TGTGCCAGCAGTCCCCTGACCCATACGCAGTATTTT. Translation: CASSPLTHTQYF.

The chain links TRBV2 to TRBJ1-2; tentatively, D is TRBD1 (5 bases). The CDR3 spans 17 residues. Trimming stripped 5 bases from V and 7 bases from J, with 26 bases between. Per germline, CDR1 SNHLY and CDR2 FYNNEI. CDR3 sequence: CASSPIPGRYQGGGYTF. The CDR3 DNA reads TGTGCCAGCAGTCCCATCCCAGGGCGGTATCAGGGAGGTGGCTACACCTTC.